This TCR beta chain was identified during a study of response to subunit inactivated influenza vaccine. This clonotype was recorded a few times. TCRdb ran MiXCR on the RT-PCR reads and lists one entry per CDR3 protein. The sample shows 500,000 to 600,000 distinct CDR3 sequences, approximately 10% of them seen only once. In addition, the sample was reused for a study of T cells expressing NK-cell markers. As that report states: Template switching by 5'RACE with UMIs generated the TCR beta cDNA. Sequencing of TCR beta repertoires drew on sorted CD3+CD56+NKG2C+, CD3+CD56+NKG2C- and CD3+CD56-NKG2C+ T cells. Seven sequenced donors out of eight were HCMV-seropositive, one seronegative. About 6 donors had dominant NKG2C+ clonotypes that comprised about 1.0-8% of their CD8+ T cells. The CD3+CD56-NKG2C+ fraction was also led by these clonotypes in several donors.

The origin of this receptor is a man aged 50 or older who received an inactivated influenza vaccine. Specimen: PBMCs from blood, collected on the day of vaccination.

The CDR3 is CSVLYDRTYEQYF. CDR3 bases: TGCAGCGTTCTGTACGACCGAACCTACGAGCAGTACTTC. The V call is TRBV29-1, the J call TRBJ2-7; D is ambiguous. Germline V lookup: CDR1 SQVTM, CDR2 ANQGSEA. With 5 bases removed from V and 2 bases from J, the gap between germline ends came to 13 bases. The CDR3 totals 13 residues.